Here is one TCR beta chain with its context. The sample is drawn from a study of blood T cell repertoires in COVID-19. Study-wide context: Samples of COVID-19 (acute and convalescent) were obtained from the United States, Italy and Spain. PBMCs, B-cell-depleted T cells, or T cells provided the cDNA or gDNA that made up the material.

CDR3 size: 12 residues. In the original analysis: Estimates of nucleated cell counts were drawn from the amplification of reference gene primers. The assay was immunoSEQ multiplex PCR, and TCRdb's table has in-frame clones only and misses some. The V and J calls and clone size come from that table; D and trimming were worked out from the DNA. The sample records 310,000 or so clones, about 87% being singletons. This receptor was obtained from an older man with acute or convalescent COVID-19. The sequenced sample was peripheral blood. This chain uses TRBV21-1 with TRBJ1-2; the table's D call, TRBD1, was not checked against the DNA. TRBV21-1 represents a pseudogene. The chain's CDR3 is CASSKDSKGYTF. CDR3 in DNA: TGTGCCAGCAGCAAAGACAGCAAAGGCTACACCTTC.